Included here is one T cell receptor (beta chain) sequence, with context. What it binds is unknown. All donors provided no fewer than one pre-ART and no fewer than two post-ART PBMC samples. Each HIV participant was treated in the United States. Sequencing relied on immunoSEQ assay v3.0, run at survey level. Profiled with immunoSEQ multiplex PCR; TCRdb holds only in-frame clones, not every one. This table has 25,000 to 35,000 clones, over 70% appearing once. The record originates from a study of long-term antiretroviral therapy in people with HIV. Study-wide points: Repertoires with HIV possessed tighter CDR3 length spans than those of controls. Dating from about 2004 to 2017, the blood was possibly obtained under older ART regimens.

In germline, CDR1 is SEHNR, CDR2 FQNEAQ (reference sequence). The V gene lost 10 bases and the J gene lost 4 bases, with 13 bases spanning the gap. There are 12 residues in the CDR3. This specimen was unsorted PBMCs, taken 3.1 years after starting antiretroviral therapy. This sequence joins TRBV7-9 and TRBJ1-2; the D is unclear. The clonotype comes from a woman aged 45-59 years with HIV. The CDR3 DNA reads as TGTGCCACCTCACTCGAGGGCTATGGCTACACCTTC. Its translation is CATSLEGYGYTF. The whole variable domain, remainder taken from reference TRBV7-9 and TRBJ1-2, is DTGVSQNPRHKITKRGQNVTFRCDPISEHNRLYWYRQTLGQGPEFLTYFQNEAQLEKSRLLSDRFSAERPKGSFSTLEIQRTEQGDSAMYLCATSLEGYGYTFGSGTRLTVV.